These 25 T cell receptor beta chains share one sample of origin, sequenced in a study of identical twins. TCRdb re-called the 5' RACE reads with MiXCR, one entry per CDR3 protein. This table holds about 200,000 distinct CDR3 sequences, roughly a tenth found once. Sequencing was done on a sample of memory (CD45RO+) T cells sorted from blood. Receptors were obtained from a woman younger than 35 in good health.

This chain joins TRBV7-9 and TRBJ1-2; a possible D gene is TRBD1 (6 bases). The CDR3 has 14 residues. CDR1 is SEHNR and CDR2 is FQNEAQ in the germline V gene (reference sequence). The ends were cut back, 4 bases at V and 5 bases at J, with 14 bases in the middle. The DNA for the CDR3 is TGTGCCAGCAGCTGGCCGCAGGGGATATATGGCTACACCTTC. It codes for CASSWPQGIYGYTF.

CDR3 loop: CASMGDNQPQHF. The CDR3, as DNA: TGTGCCAGCATGGGGGACAATCAGCCCCAGCATTTT. The genes are TRBV2 and TRBJ1-5; possibly TRBD1 for D (5 bases). The CDR3 runs 12 residues. The V end lost 7 bases, the J end lost 3 bases, and 7 bases lay between the germline ends. Germline CDR1 is SNHLY and CDR2 is FYNNEI.

A remark on this clonotype: Germline is not matched at one junction end, which may reflect a read error. V and J are TRBV13 and TRBJ2-5; D is undetermined. The CDR3 consists of 19 residues. CDR1 is PRHDT, CDR2 FYEKMQ, per germline (reference sequence). The CDR3 loop reads CTSSFAPQFGSKMKETQYF. CDR3 DNA sequence: TGTACCAGCAGCTTCGCCCCCCAGTTTGGTAGTAAAATGAAAGAGACCCAGTACTTC.

The gene calls are TRBV11-2 and TRBJ2-1; TRBD2 matches at 14 bases. There are 18 residues in the CDR3. The J segment lost 9 bases and the V segment lost 3 bases, leaving 13 bases of the junction unmatched. Germline V gene sequence: CDR1 SGHAT, CDR2 FQNNGV. CDR3 sequence: CASSFTAGTSGRVGEQFF. The CDR3 nucleotides read TGTGCCAGCAGCTTTACGGCCGGGACTAGCGGGAGAGTGGGTGAGCAGTTCTTC.

The chain employs TRBV9 and TRBJ2-1; a weak D match, TRBD2 (7 bases). Germline CDR1 and CDR2: SGDLS and YYNGEE. The CDR3 contains 20 residues. V was cut by 2 bases and J by 2 bases, with 26 bases left in between. The CDR3 loop reads CASSVGMERGGMGTYNEQFF. Here the CDR3 DNA reads TGTGCCAGCAGCGTTGGCATGGAGAGGGGGGGGATGGGGACCTACAATGAGCAGTTCTTC.

This clonotype was seen a handful of times. The rearrangement joins TRBV5-6 to TRBJ2-1, with 12 bases aligning to TRBD2. V shed 5 bases, J shed 0 bases, and the junction held 9 bases outside the gene matches. The CDR3 is 18 amino acids. CDR1 and CDR2 (germline): SGHDT, YYEEEE. CDR3 sequence (DNA): TGTGCCAGCAGTTCCGGACTAGCGGGGCGAAGCTCCTACAATGAGCAGTTCTTC. It encodes CASSSGLAGRSSYNEQFF. The full variable domain, rest sourced from reference TRBV5-6 and TRBJ2-1, is DAGVTQSPTHLIKTRGQQVTLRCSPKSGHDTVSWYQQALGQGPQFIFQYYEEEERQRGNFPDRFSGHQFPNYSSELNVNALLLGDSALYLCASSSGLAGRSSYNEQFFGPGTRLTVL.

Many counts were recorded for this clonotype. This chain joins TRBV12-3 or TRBV12-4 and TRBJ1-6; D is unresolved. V gave up 3 bases and J gave up 7 bases, with 10 bases separating them. The CDR3 extends over 14 amino acids. CDR3 in DNA: TGTGCCAGCAGTTTCGGTCACCCCAATTCACCCCTCCACTTT. It codes for CASSFGHPNSPLHF.

This clonotype was picked up many times. This chain uses TRBV5-1 with TRBJ2-1; no reliable D call. V shed 4 bases and J shed 10 bases, with 9 bases lying between them. The germline gives CDR1 SGHRS, CDR2 YFSETQ. CDR3 length equals 11 residues. This CDR3 is CASSPHREQFF. CDR3 bases: TGCGCCAGCAGCCCCCATAGGGAGCAGTTCTTC.

The table lists this clonotype with many counts. V gene TRBV12-3 or TRBV12-4 combines with J gene TRBJ2-7, with D uncertain. V lost 4 bases to trimming and J lost 1 base, with 17 bases between them. The CDR3 loop spans 16 amino acids. The CDR3 DNA reads as TGTGCCAGCAGTTCCCGGGCGGCCGAGACTTCCTACGAGCAGTACTTC. Its protein is CASSSRAAETSYEQYF.

This clonotype was seen only a few times. V is TRBV30 and J is TRBJ2-2; the D gene is possibly TRBD1 (6 bases). V was trimmed by 3 bases and J by 6 bases, leaving 14 bases between them. The CDR3 length is 14 residues. CDR1 is GTSNPN and CDR2 is SVGIG in the germline V gene (reference sequence). This CDR3 reads CAWRWGTKAGELFF. Written as DNA, the CDR3 is TGTGCCTGGAGGTGGGGGACAAAGGCCGGGGAGCTGTTTTTT.

This clonotype was detected many times. This chain uses TRBV12-3 or TRBV12-4 with TRBJ2-2, with D possibly being TRBD1 (5 bases). Trimming removed 6 bases from V and 0 bases from J, with 17 bases in between. This CDR3 is 17 amino acids long. CDR3 loop: CASSRLDTFANTGELFF. As DNA, the CDR3 is TGTGCCAGCAGCCGCCTGGACACGTTCGCGAACACCGGGGAGCTGTTTTTT.

This chain uses TRBV29-1 with TRBJ2-2; D gene unclear. From germline, CDR1 is SQVTM and CDR2 ANQGSEA. This CDR3 region has 13 residues. Trimming cost V 4 bases and J 4 bases, with 10 bases left between them. The CDR3 bases are TGCAGCGTTGGGGTACAGATCACCGGGGAGCTGTTTTTT. Translating it yields CSVGVQITGELFF.

The chain couples TRBV4-1 to TRBJ1-1; the D is unclear. This CDR3 spans 17 amino acids. Trimming removed 1 base from V and 0 bases from J, with 15 bases in between. Germline loops: CDR1 MGHRA, CDR2 YSYEKL. CDR3 sequence: CASSQGYTEGLNTEAFF. CDR3 DNA: TGCGCCAGCAGCCAAGGGTACACAGAGGGATTGAACACTGAAGCTTTCTTT.

This clonotype was found a few times. The CDR3 loop reads CASSLQRVGGHEQFF. CDR3 coding DNA: TGTGCCAGCAGCTTACAGCGGGTGGGGGGCCATGAGCAGTTCTTC. This sequence joins TRBV7-2 and TRBJ2-1; D is tentatively TRBD1 or TRBD2 (6 bases each). The germline V gene encodes CDR1 SGHTA and CDR2 FQGNSA. There are 15 residues in the CDR3. V lost 2 bases and J lost 8, with 16 bases in between.

The chain couples TRBV2 to TRBJ2-7, with 7 bases fitting TRBD2. Germline V gives CDR1 SNHLY, CDR2 FYNNEI. V shed 8 bases, J shed 3 bases, and the junction held 13 bases outside the gene matches. The CDR3 contains 15 residues. For the CDR3, the DNA is TGTGCCAGCGGGGAACGACTAGCTCGGAGCTACGAGCAGTACTTC. Translated: CASGERLARSYEQYF.

This clonotype was counted many times. V usage is TRBV20-1 and J usage is TRBJ2-5; 7 bases map to TRBD1. The CDR3 runs 13 residues. V was pared by 5 bases and J by 4 bases, with 7 bases of the junction left unmatched. The germline V gene encodes CDR1 DFQATT and CDR2 SNEGSKA (reference sequence). CDR3 loop: CSASVTGPETQYF. CDR3 coding DNA: TGCAGTGCTTCCGTGACAGGGCCAGAGACCCAGTACTTC.

This clonotype has more than one count but fewer than ten. J is TRBJ2-5 and V is TRBV6-1; TRBD1 agrees at 8 bases. V dropped 7 bases and J dropped 0; count of bases not matched to a gene: 10. This CDR3 has 16 amino acids. CDR1 MNHNS and CDR2 SASEGT come from the germline V gene. The CDR3 nucleotides are TGTGCCAGCAATGCGGCAGGACAGGGCTACCAAGAGACCCAGTACTTC. As protein: CASNAAGQGYQETQYF.

Many counts were recorded for this clonotype. This chain links TRBV28 with TRBJ2-1, with a possible D match to TRBD2 (6 bases). The V and J ends lost 6 bases and 0 bases respectively, with 6 bases between them. The CDR3 loop spans 13 amino acids. The germline gives CDR1 MDHEN, CDR2 SYDVKM. CDR3 sequence: CASSGSSYNEQFF. In DNA form, the CDR3 reads TGTGCCAGCAGCGGGAGCTCCTACAATGAGCAGTTCTTC.

V gene TRBV5-1 combines with J gene TRBJ2-1; the match to TRBD2 covers 8 bases. Germline CDR1 and CDR2: SGHRS and YFSETQ. V dropped 1 base and J dropped 8; count of bases not matched to a gene: 11. The CDR3 extends over 16 amino acids. The CDR3 region is CASSLRGGPRGDEQFF. In DNA, the CDR3 is TGCGCCAGCAGCTTGCGGGGGGGGCCCCGCGGGGATGAGCAGTTCTTC.

This clonotype was seen a few times. This chain joins TRBV29-1 and TRBJ1-2; tentative D call: TRBD1 (5 bases). V shed 4 bases and J shed 5 bases, with 11 bases lying between them. Germline V gene data show CDR1 as SQVTM and CDR2 as ANQGSEA. The CDR3 has 12 amino acids. The DNA of the CDR3 is TGCAGCGTTGCTGTGACAGAGTATGGCTACACCTTC. It translates to CSVAVTEYGYTF.

This clonotype was recorded a few times. The chain has TRBV5-1 and TRBJ2-3, with TRBD2 as a possible D gene (6 bases). The CDR3 sequence is 14 residues long. With 4 bases removed from V and 7 bases from J, the gap between germline ends came to 16 bases. Germline lookup yields CDR1 SGHRS and CDR2 YFSETQ. DNA for the CDR3: TGCGCCAGCAGCCAGGGACTGCCGACGAATACGCAGTATTTT. It encodes CASSQGLPTNTQYF.

This clonotype has just a few counts. The chain links TRBV11-3 to TRBJ2-2; possibly TRBD2 for D (5 bases). This CDR3 has 15 residues. Per the germline V gene, CDR1 is SGHNT and CDR2 is YENEEA. V lost 4 bases to trimming and J lost 2 bases, with 11 bases between them. The CDR3 sequence is CASSSRGPNTGELFF. CDR3 nucleotides: TGTGCCAGCAGCTCCCGAGGGCCCAACACCGGGGAGCTGTTTTTT.

This clonotype was detected only once. The chain joins TRBV6-1 to TRBJ2-1; TRBD1 might be the D (6 bases). CDR3 size: 13 residues. V was cut by 8 bases and J by 5 bases, with 13 bases left in between. Germline V gene lookup returns CDR1 MNHNS and CDR2 SASEGT. The chain's CDR3 is CASRGHNNNEQFF. For the CDR3, the DNA is TGTGCCAGCCGGGGACATAACAACAATGAGCAGTTCTTC.

This clonotype was counted at least ten times. The V gene is TRBV4-2, the J gene TRBJ1-2, with TRBD1 identical over 9 bases. V lost 5 bases to trimming and J lost 11 bases; unmatched junction nucleotides: 9. The CDR3 sequence is 13 residues long. The germline CDR1 and CDR2 sequences are LGHNA and YNFKEQ. The CDR3 reads CASSVDRGRSYTF. The DNA of the CDR3 is TGTGCCAGCAGCGTCGACAGGGGGAGAAGTTACACCTTC.

This clonotype was counted a few times. V and J are TRBV4-2 and TRBJ2-5, with D possibly matching TRBD1 (5 bases). This CDR3 comprises 15 residues. Germline V gene lookup returns CDR1 LGHNA and CDR2 YNFKEQ. Trimming removed 4 bases at V and 2 bases at J, with 14 bases between. CDR3 amino acids: CASSREGAVQETQYF. In DNA, the CDR3 is TGTGCCAGCAGCCGAGAAGGGGCTGTGCAAGAGACCCAGTACTTC.